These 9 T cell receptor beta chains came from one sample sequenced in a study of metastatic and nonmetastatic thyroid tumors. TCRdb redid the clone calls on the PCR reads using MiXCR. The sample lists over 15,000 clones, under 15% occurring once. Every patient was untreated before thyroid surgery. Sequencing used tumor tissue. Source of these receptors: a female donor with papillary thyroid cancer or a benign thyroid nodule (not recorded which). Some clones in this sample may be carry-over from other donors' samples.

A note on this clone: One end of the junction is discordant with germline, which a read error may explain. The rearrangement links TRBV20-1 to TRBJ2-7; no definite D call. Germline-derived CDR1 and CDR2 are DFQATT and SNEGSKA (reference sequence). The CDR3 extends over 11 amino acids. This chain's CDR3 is CSACSPYEHYF. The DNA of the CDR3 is TGCAGTGCTTGCTCACCCTACGAGCATTACTTC.

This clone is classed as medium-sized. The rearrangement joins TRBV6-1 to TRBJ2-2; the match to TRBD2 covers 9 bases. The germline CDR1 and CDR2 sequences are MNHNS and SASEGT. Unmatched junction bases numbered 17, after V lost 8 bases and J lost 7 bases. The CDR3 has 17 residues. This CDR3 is CASGPFLAGISIGELFF. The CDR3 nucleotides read TGTGCCAGCGGACCATTTCTAGCGGGGATATCTATCGGGGAGCTGTTTTTT.

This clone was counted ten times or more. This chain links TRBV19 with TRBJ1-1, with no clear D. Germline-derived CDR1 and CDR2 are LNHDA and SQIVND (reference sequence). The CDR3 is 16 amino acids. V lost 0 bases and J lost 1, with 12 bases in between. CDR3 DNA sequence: TGTGCCAGTAGTATAGATCGAGATTCGGGGAACACTGAAGCTTTCTTT. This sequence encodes CASSIDRDSGNTEAFF.

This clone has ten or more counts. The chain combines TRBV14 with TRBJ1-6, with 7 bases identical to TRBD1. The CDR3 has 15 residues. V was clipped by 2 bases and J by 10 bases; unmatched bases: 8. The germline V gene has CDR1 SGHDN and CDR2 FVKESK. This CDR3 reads CASSQQTGIGSPLHF. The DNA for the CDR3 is TGTGCCAGCAGCCAACAGACAGGGATCGGATCACCCCTCCACTTT.

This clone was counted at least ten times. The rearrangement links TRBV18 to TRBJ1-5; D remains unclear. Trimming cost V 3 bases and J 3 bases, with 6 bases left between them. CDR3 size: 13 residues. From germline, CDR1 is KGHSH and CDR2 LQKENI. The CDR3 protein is CASSPGYNQPQHF. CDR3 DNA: TGTGCCAGCTCACCCGGGTACAATCAGCCCCAGCATTTT.

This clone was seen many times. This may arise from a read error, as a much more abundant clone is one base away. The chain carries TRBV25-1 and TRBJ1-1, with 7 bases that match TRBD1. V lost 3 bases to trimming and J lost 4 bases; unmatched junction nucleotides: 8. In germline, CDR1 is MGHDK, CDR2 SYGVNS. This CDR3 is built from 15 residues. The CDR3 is CASSDAGRGITEAFF. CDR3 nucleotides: TGTGCCAGCAGTGACGCCGGCAGGGGGATCACTGAAGCTTTCTTT.

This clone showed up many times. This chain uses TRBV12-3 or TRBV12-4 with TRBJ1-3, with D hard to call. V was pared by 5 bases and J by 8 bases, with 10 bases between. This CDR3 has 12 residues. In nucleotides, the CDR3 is TGTGCCAGCAGTCCCTTAGCGGACACCATATATTTT. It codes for CASSPLADTIYF.

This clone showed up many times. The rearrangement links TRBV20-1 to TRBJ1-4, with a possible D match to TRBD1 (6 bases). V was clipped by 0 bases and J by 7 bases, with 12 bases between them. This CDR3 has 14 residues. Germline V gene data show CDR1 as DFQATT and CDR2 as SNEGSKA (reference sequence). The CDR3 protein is CSAREQGPFEKLFF. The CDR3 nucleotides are TGCAGTGCTAGAGAACAGGGTCCCTTTGAAAAACTGTTTTTT.

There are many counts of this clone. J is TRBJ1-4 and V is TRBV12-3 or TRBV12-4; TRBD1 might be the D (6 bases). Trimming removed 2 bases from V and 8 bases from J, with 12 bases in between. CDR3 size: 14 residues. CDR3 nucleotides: TGTGCCAGCAGTTTATACGGGGGGGCGGAAAAACTGTTTTTT. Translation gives CASSLYGGAEKLFF.